A selection of T cell receptor beta chains follows, all from one sample in a study of T cell responses to AZD1222 COVID-19 vaccine. Clones were read by immunoSEQ multiplex PCR, and TCRdb kept only the in-frame ones, dropping some. There are some 170,000 clones in the sample; approximately 90% occur only once, and more than 1.5% lies in the top ten. Sequencing used peripheral blood, obtained 28 days after the second AZD1222 dose. These receptors originate from an adult who received the AZD1222 COVID-19 vaccine. CDR3s include the opening cysteine and the closing phenylalanine or tryptophan. Each record gives: V gene, D gene, J gene, clone size, CDR3 protein, CDR3 DNA. The D gene is left open where the match is weak. Clone size appears in some rows only: once, few, many, or a class for an expanded clone.

TRBV6-5	TRBD1	TRBJ2-3	-	CASSLGQVWDTQYF	TGTGCCAGCAGTTTGGGACAGGTTTGGGATACGCAGTATTTT
TRBV19	TRBD1	TRBJ1-2	-	CASSARQGYGYTF	TGTGCCAGTAGTGCCCGACAGGGGTACGGCTACACCTTC
TRBV19	TRBD2	TRBJ2-3	-	CASTRDPLAGSDTQYF	TGTGCCAGTACCAGGGATCCTCTAGCGGGATCAGATACGCAGTATTTT
TRBV6-5	-	TRBJ2-7	-	CATGTRSYEQYF	TGTGCCACTGGGACAAGATCCTACGAGCAGTACTTC
TRBV19	-	TRBJ2-7	-	CASSIAERSSYEQYF	TGTGCCAGTAGTATAGCAGAGCGGAGCTCCTACGAGCAGTACTTC
TRBV4-1	TRBD1	TRBJ1-3	once	CASSQTGGYGNTIYF	TGCGCCAGCAGCCAGACAGGGGGCTATGGAAACACCATATATTTT
TRBV4-3	-	TRBJ1-1	once	CASSQLHKGKNTEAFF	TGCGCCAGCAGCCAATTACACAAGGGGAAGAACACTGAAGCTTTCTTT
TRBV5-1	-	TRBJ2-2	-	CASAFGMRASLTGELFF	TGCGCCAGCGCCTTCGGTATGCGGGCTAGCCTCACCGGGGAGCTGTTTTTT
TRBV5-5	-	TRBJ2-5	-	CASSFGGYETQYF	TGTGCCAGCAGCTTCGGTGGTTATGAGACCCAGTACTTC
TRBV30	TRBD1	TRBJ1-5	-	CAWSSQGDQPQHF	TGTGCCTGGAGTTCTCAGGGGGATCAGCCCCAGCATTTT
TRBV12-5	-	TRBJ2-2	-	CASGLVRGILTGELFF	TGTGCTAGTGGTTTGGTACGGGGCATTTTAACCGGGGAGCTGTTTTTT
TRBV5-1	TRBD1	TRBJ2-1	-	CASSLSPTGGAGNEQFF	TGCGCCAGCAGCTTGTCCCCGACAGGGGGCGCGGGGAATGAGCAGTTCTTC
TRBV7-9	-	TRBJ1-6	once	CASSFSSYNSPLHF	TGTGCCAGCAGCTTCTCTTCGTATAATTCACCCCTCCACTTT
TRBV6-5	-	TRBJ1-4	few	CASRDILGEKLFF	TGTGCCAGCAGGGACATCCTAGGGGAAAAACTGTTTTTT
TRBV27	-	TRBJ2-2	-	CASSPPGGDGELFF	TGTGCCAGCAGTCCTCCGGGGGGCGACGGGGAGCTGTTTTTT
TRBV3-1/TRBV3-2	-	TRBJ2-7	-	CASSQDPGPMGEQYF	TGTGCCAGCAGCCAAGATCCAGGACCGATGGGCGAGCAGTACTTC
TRBV29-1	TRBD1	TRBJ1-2	-	CSADPTGDYGYTF	TGCAGCGCCGACCCGACAGGGGACTATGGCTACACCTTC
TRBV5-8	-	TRBJ1-1	-	CASSLISNTEAFF	TGTGCCAGCAGCTTGATATCGAACACTGAAGCTTTCTTT
TRBV5-1	TRBD2	TRBJ2-3	-	CASSLWGLAGEGGTQYF	TGCGCCAGCAGCTTGTGGGGACTAGCGGGAGAAGGGGGTACGCAGTATTTT
TRBV4-1	-	TRBJ1-6	-	CASSSFEGNSPLHF	TGCGCCAGCAGCTCCTTTGAGGGCAATTCACCCCTCCACTTT
TRBV4-1	-	TRBJ1-5	-	CASSQAGLGGQPQHF	TGCGCCAGCAGCCAAGCAGGTCTGGGGGGGCAGCCCCAGCATTTT
TRBV5-5	TRBD1	TRBJ2-7	once	CASSFRDRGPKSDFYEQYF	TGTGCCAGCAGCTTTCGGGACAGGGGGCCCAAATCTGACTTCTACGAGCAGTACTTC
TRBV7-9	-	TRBJ2-2	-	CASSTAGAHTGELFF	TGTGCCAGCAGCACCGCAGGAGCTCACACCGGGGAGCTGTTTTTT
TRBV10-2	TRBD1	TRBJ1-2	-	CASSPGGNYGYTF	TGCGCCAGCAGCCCAGGGGGGAACTATGGCTACACCTTC
TRBV13	-	TRBJ1-6	-	CASSVWGGTYNSPLHF	TGTGCCAGCAGCGTCTGGGGAGGCACCTATAATTCACCCCTCCACTTT
TRBV11-3	TRBD1	TRBJ2-7	-	CASSPGQGAYEQYF	TGTGCCAGCAGCCCGGGACAGGGAGCCTACGAGCAGTACTTC
TRBV30	-	TRBJ2-5	-	CAWRVKGGRGTQYF	TGTGCCTGGCGGGTCAAAGGGGGGCGGGGGACCCAGTACTTC
TRBV7-9	-	TRBJ1-1	-	CASSYSRQNTEAFF	TGTGCCAGCAGCTATAGTCGGCAAAACACTGAAGCTTTCTTT
TRBV7-6	-	TRBJ2-1	-	CASSSRGERGNEQFF	TGTGCCAGCAGCTCGAGGGGGGAGCGGGGCAATGAGCAGTTCTTC
TRBV6-2/TRBV6-3	TRBD1	TRBJ1-1	once	CASSFDRGNTEAFF	TGTGCCAGCAGTTTCGACAGGGGGAACACTGAAGCTTTCTTT
TRBV30	-	TRBJ1-2	-	CAWSEQGYGYTF	TGTGCCTGGAGTGAACAGGGTTATGGCTACACCTTC
TRBV25-1	TRBD2	TRBJ2-6	few	CASRGRGSPGANVLTF	TGTGCCAGCAGAGGGCGGGGGTCCCCTGGGGCCAACGTCCTGACTTTC
TRBV19	-	TRBJ1-2	-	CASSITGINYGYTF	TGTGCCAGTAGTATTACCGGGATAAACTATGGCTACACCTTC
TRBV21-1	-	TRBJ1-5	-	CASSKADRTGSNQPQHF	TGTGCCAGCAGCAAAGCGGACCGGACAGGGAGCAATCAGCCCCAGCATTTT
TRBV7-2	-	TRBJ2-7	-	CASSRLDGGSYEQYF	TGTGCCAGCAGCCGTCTCGATGGCGGTTCCTACGAGCAGTACTTC
TRBV11-2	-	TRBJ1-2	-	CASSLVGTSYLPYGYTF	TGTGCCAGCAGCTTAGTAGGGACAAGTTATTTACCCTATGGCTACACCTTC
TRBV7-2	TRBD1	TRBJ2-1	-	CASSLQGALNEQFF	TGTGCCAGCAGCTTACAGGGGGCATTGAATGAGCAGTTCTTC
TRBV7-9	TRBD1	TRBJ2-7	-	CASSGRGSGSYEQYF	TGTGCCAGCAGCGGCAGGGGGTCCGGCTCCTACGAGCAGTACTTC
TRBV2	TRBD1	TRBJ1-1	once	CASSTDRDTEAFF	TGTGCCAGCTCGACCGACAGGGACACTGAAGCTTTCTTT
TRBV9	-	TRBJ1-6	-	CASSAQIQGPGSPLHF	TGTGCCAGCAGCGCCCAAATACAGGGACCGGGATCACCCCTCCACTTT
TRBV5-5	-	TRBJ1-4	-	CASSLPGTANEKLFF	TGTGCCAGCAGCCTTCCCGGGACCGCTAATGAAAAACTGTTTTTT
TRBV12-3/TRBV12-4	TRBD1	TRBJ1-2	-	CASSRDRGGGYTF	TGTGCCAGCAGCCGAGACAGGGGCGGGGGCTACACCTTC
TRBV19	-	TRBJ2-1	-	CASSTFGEQFF	TGTGCCAGTAGTACCTTTGGCGAGCAGTTCTTC
TRBV11-2	TRBD1	TRBJ2-5	-	CASSLTGVLVETQYF	TGTGCCAGCAGCTTAACAGGGGTATTGGTAGAGACCCAGTACTTC
TRBV3-1/TRBV3-2	TRBD1	TRBJ1-2	-	CASGHVGGAGGYTF	TGTGCCAGCGGACATGTAGGGGGCGCGGGGGGCTACACCTTC
TRBV7-9	-	TRBJ2-5	-	CASTPLGGTQYF	TGTGCCAGCACCCCCCTCGGGGGGACCCAGTACTTC
TRBV4-2	-	TRBJ2-2	-	CASSQDGTVNTGELFF	TGTGCCAGCAGCCAAGATGGCACAGTGAACACCGGGGAGCTGTTTTTT
TRBV18	-	TRBJ1-1	-	CASSPPGPEAFF	TGTGCCAGCTCACCCCCGGGACCTGAAGCTTTCTTT
TRBV27	-	TRBJ2-3	-	CASRPPNRDRGHLPPTSGSGNF	TGTGCCAGCAGACCCCCGAACCGGGACAGGGGCCACTTGCCCCCTACTAGCGGGAGCGGGAATTTT
TRBV18	TRBD1	TRBJ2-7	few	CASSPPGQLTYEQYF	TGTGCCAGCTCACCTCCGGGACAGTTAACCTACGAGCAGTACTTC
TRBV5-4	-	TRBJ1-4	-	CASSPGREVGKKLFF	TGTGCCAGCAGCCCCGGAAGGGAGGTTGGTAAAAAACTGTTTTTT
TRBV5-4	-	TRBJ2-1	-	CASSQSEGSYNEQFF	TGTGCCAGCAGCCAATCGGAGGGGTCTTACAATGAGCAGTTCTTC
TRBV5-1	TRBD1	TRBJ2-7	-	CASSLDRGNSYEQYF	TGCGCCAGCAGCTTGGACAGGGGGAATTCCTACGAGCAGTACTTC
TRBV27	TRBD1	TRBJ2-1	-	CASSRRQGSYNEQFF	TGTGCCAGCAGTCGGCGACAGGGGAGCTACAATGAGCAGTTCTTC
TRBV3-1/TRBV3-2	TRBD2	TRBJ2-1	-	CASSLTSGSSYNEQFF	TGTGCCAGCAGCCTGACTAGCGGGAGCTCCTACAATGAGCAGTTCTTC
TRBV4-2	TRBD1	TRBJ2-5	-	CASSPPGQGAGETQYF	TGTGCCAGCAGCCCTCCGGGACAGGGGGCCGGGGAGACCCAGTACTTC
TRBV25-1	-	TRBJ2-2	-	CASSGQGGTGELFF	TGTGCCAGCAGTGGGCAGGGGGGGACCGGGGAGCTGTTTTTT
TRBV18	-	TRBJ1-1	once	CASSPLRVRVGDTEAFF	TGTGCCAGCTCACCATTAAGGGTGCGCGTTGGTGACACTGAAGCTTTCTTT
TRBV9	-	TRBJ2-5	few	CASSVGGAQETQYF	TGTGCCAGCAGCGTAGGTGGAGCCCAAGAGACCCAGTACTTC